Listed below are T cell receptor beta chains from one sample, sequenced in a study of OX40 agonist ivuxolimab in advanced cancers. The method was immunoSEQ multiplex PCR; TCRdb's version includes in-frame clones alone and lacks a portion of them. The sample lists 60,000 to 75,000 clones; almost 95% were seen once. Sequencing used CD4+ or CD8+ T cells sorted from blood, obtained in a trial of the OX40 agonist ivuxolimab. All receptors come from an adult with an advanced solid tumor such as melanoma, head and neck, liver or kidney cancer. Both conserved end residues are trimmed from each CDR3.

v_call	j_call	cdr3_aa
TRBV2	TRBJ2-7	ASSPRLAQYEQY
TRBV7-9	TRBJ1-4	ASSVEEKLF
TRBV18	TRBJ2-2	ASSPNTGELF
TRBV19	TRBJ1-5	ASSWWGQPQH
TRBV19	TRBJ1-5	ASNIRTGSNQPQH
TRBV5-6	TRBJ2-7	ASSLSAGVEQY
TRBV9	TRBJ2-7	ASSATPYEQY
TRBV6-5	TRBJ1-4	ASSYSATNEKLF
TRBV25-1	TRBJ2-5	ASSEFSREETQY
TRBV5-1	TRBJ2-1	ASSLTGPHYNEQF
TRBV2	TRBJ1-2	ASSVSAAQPYGYA
TRBV6-6	TRBJ2-1	ASSYPQPPTRNEQF
TRBV9	TRBJ1-5	ASSADSAYQPQH
TRBV4-1	TRBJ2-1	ASSPRDRGFNNEQF
TRBV6-5	TRBJ2-2	ASSYGGVTGELF
TRBV10-1	TRBJ2-1	ASSEWGNEQF
TRBV5-1	TRBJ2-2	ASSFSAGGTGELF
TRBV7-6	TRBJ1-4	ASSLTDDRNEKLF
TRBV5-1	TRBJ2-7	ASSLEPVQSLASEQY
TRBV5-5	TRBJ1-2	ASSLDGSSWEGYT
TRBV6-1	TRBJ2-3	ASASGASTDTQY
TRBV5-8	TRBJ1-3	ASSLDATSGNTIY
TRBV19	TRBJ1-1	ANNQDRGSLTEAF
TRBV10-3	TRBJ1-5	AISERDRIVQH
TRBV7-6	TRBJ1-1	ASSPGGGAEAF
TRBV11-2	TRBJ2-5	ASSPAPTQETQY